The 24 T cell receptor beta chains below all came from one sample that was sequenced in a study of T-cell memory formation after mild COVID-19. Each CDR3 protein gets one entry after TCRdb re-called the 5' RACE reads with MiXCR. The sample consists of around 340,000 distinct CDR3 sequences, approximately 15% of them appearing once. Material: PBMCs or a T cell subset sorted from them (not recorded which). The receptors were gathered from a man younger than 35 who had mild COVID-19 (a few samples of this study predate the infection). Cell type and time point are not known.

This clonotype was seen once. CDR3 coding DNA: TGCGCCAGCAGGTTGGGGACTAGCGGGGGTGGCGAGCAGTACGTC. It translates to CASRLGTSGGGEQYV. The V and J genes are TRBV5-1 and TRBJ2-7, with 14 bases aligning to TRBD2. The CDR3 spans 15 residues. From germline, CDR1 is SGHRS and CDR2 YFSETQ.

The chain is built from TRBV20-1 and TRBJ2-1, with 9 bases lining up with TRBD2. V lost 4 bases and J lost 7; bases outside the gene matches: 8. Germline loops: CDR1 DFQATT, CDR2 SNEGSKA (reference sequence). The CDR3 sequence is 14 residues long. The CDR3 protein is CSATGLAGRNEQFF. As DNA, the CDR3 is TGCAGTGCTACCGGGCTAGCGGGGAGGAATGAGCAGTTCTTC.

V and J are TRBV6-6 and TRBJ1-3, with D unresolved. The CDR3 totals 15 residues. Germline V gives CDR1 MNHNY, CDR2 SVGAGI (reference sequence). The V gene lost 2 bases and the J gene lost 0 bases, with 8 bases spanning the gap. The CDR3 sequence is CASSYGQRSGNTIYF. The CDR3 nucleotides read TGTGCCAGCAGTTACGGCCAGCGCTCTGGAAACACCATATATTTT.

Comment on this clonotype: At one of its ends the junction is not consistent with the germline gene, which may arise from a read error. The V call is TRBV6-2 or TRBV6-3, the J call TRBJ2-4; 10 bases agree with TRBD1. CDR3 length: 15 residues. Germline lookup yields CDR1 MNHEY and CDR2 SVGEGT. As DNA, the CDR3 is TGTGCCAGCACAAATCCGGGACAGGGGAAAAGGTTCCCCTTTTTC. Translation gives CASTNPGQGKRFPFF.

V gene TRBV6-1 combines with J gene TRBJ1-3; D is perhaps TRBD1 (6 bases). The CDR3 length is 15 residues. From germline, CDR1 is MNHNS and CDR2 SASEGT. Trimming removed 6 bases from V and 7 bases from J, with 19 bases in between. CDR3 in DNA: TGTGCCAGCAGCCCCGGCGGCGCAGGGGAGAACACCATATATTTT. This translates into CASSPGGAGENTIYF.

The chain carries TRBV4-1 and TRBJ1-5; TRBD1 matches 8 bases. The CDR3 sequence is 15 residues long. Germline V gene data show CDR1 as MGHRA and CDR2 as YSYEKL. Losses at the gene ends were 1 base for V and 4 bases for J; bases not matched to a gene: 3. The CDR3 here is CASSQARQGNQPQHF. The CDR3 DNA follows: TGCGCCAGCAGCCAAGCGAGACAGGGGAATCAGCCCCAGCATTTT.

The V call is TRBV28, the J call TRBJ1-5, with a tentative D call TRBD1 (6 bases). Germline V gene data show CDR1 as MDHEN and CDR2 as SYDVKM. The CDR3 is 16 amino acids. V dropped 2 bases and J dropped 2 bases, with 13 bases sitting between them. CDR3 amino acids: CASSLRPQGGNQPQHF. As DNA, the CDR3 is TGTGCCAGCAGTTTAAGGCCACAGGGAGGCAATCAGCCCCAGCATTTT.

This clonotype was counted ten times or more. The CDR3 sequence: CASTPPGRDTQYF. The CDR3 nucleotides read TGTGCCAGCACCCCACCGGGCCGAGATACGCAGTATTTT. This rearrangement joins TRBV28 to TRBJ2-3; D not certain. Germline loops: CDR1 MDHEN, CDR2 SYDVKM. This CDR3 spans 13 amino acids. V shed 7 bases and J shed 5 bases, with 13 bases lying between them.

This sequence joins TRBV7-2 and TRBJ2-5; 9 positions match TRBD2. The germline V gene encodes CDR1 SGHTA and CDR2 FQGNSA. This CDR3 is built from 15 residues. After removal of 5 bases from V and 1 base from J, the junction contained 5 bases not matched to a gene. Written as DNA, the CDR3 is TGTGCCAGCAGCCCCCAGCGGGGGGCCCAAGAGACCCAGTACTTC. As protein: CASSPQRGAQETQYF.

The genes are TRBV12-3 or TRBV12-4 and TRBJ2-4; D gene ambiguous. The CDR3 has 14 amino acids. The V and J ends lost 5 bases and 8 bases respectively, with 16 bases between them. In DNA form, the CDR3 reads TGTGCCAGCAGTCCCGGTTCGACGACGGACATTCAGTACTTC. Translation gives CASSPGSTTDIQYF.

Only a few counts were recorded for this clonotype. The rearrangement joins TRBV5-1 to TRBJ2-5; either TRBD1 or TRBD2 may fit D (5 bases each). Germline CDR1 reads SGHRS; CDR2 reads YFSETQ. Trimming cost V 3 bases and J 5 bases, with 17 bases left between them. This CDR3 has 15 residues. For the CDR3, the DNA is TGCGCCAGCAGCTGGGGGACCTTACCGGGGGAGACCCAGTACTTC. It codes for CASSWGTLPGETQYF.

This chain uses TRBV12-3 or TRBV12-4 with TRBJ1-2, with 9 bases identical to TRBD1. V shed 6 bases and J 2 bases; nucleotides not matched to a gene: 1. This CDR3 is built from 13 residues. The CDR3 region is CASSDRGNYGYTF. CDR3 nucleotides: TGTGCCAGCAGCGACAGGGGGAACTATGGCTACACCTTC.

This clonotype was counted many times. The DNA for the CDR3 is TGTGCCAGCCACGTGGGGACAGGCCCCTATGGCTACACCTTC. Its translation is CASHVGTGPYGYTF. The chain combines TRBV6-1 with TRBJ1-2, with TRBD1 matching 8 bases. CDR1 is MNHNS, CDR2 SASEGT, per germline. CDR3 length: 14 residues. V shed 8 bases, J shed 4 bases, and the junction held 9 bases outside the gene matches.

This clonotype was observed a handful of times. This chain joins TRBV7-3 and TRBJ2-3; D is uncertain. The CDR3 is 13 amino acids. The ends were cut back, 6 bases at V and 1 base at J, with 8 bases in the middle. The germline gives CDR1 SGHTA, CDR2 FQGTGA. This CDR3 is CASRAVGTDTQYF. The CDR3 DNA reads TGTGCCAGCAGGGCGGTGGGCACAGATACGCAGTATTTT.

This clonotype was detected a few times. The chain combines TRBV7-2 with TRBJ1-2; 10 bases are a match to TRBD1. The CDR3 totals 16 residues. Germline assignment: CDR1 SGHTA and CDR2 FQGNSA. The junction had 12 bases not matched to a gene; V was cut back by 3 bases and J by 8 bases. CDR3 loop: CASSLFSLGTGDGYTF. Written as DNA, the CDR3 is TGTGCCAGCAGCTTGTTTTCTCTGGGGACAGGGGACGGCTACACCTTC.

This chain links TRBV4-3 with TRBJ2-7; a possible D gene is TRBD2 (6 bases). The CDR3 length is 14 residues. Germline V gene sequence: CDR1 LGHNA, CDR2 YSLEER. Trimming shortened V by 1 base and J by 4 bases, and 11 bases separated the two germline ends. The CDR3 protein is CASSQGVSGYEQYF. The DNA for the CDR3 is TGCGCCAGCAGCCAAGGAGTTAGCGGATACGAGCAGTACTTC.

The genes are TRBV4-1 and TRBJ1-1, with TRBD1 as a possible D gene (5 bases). The CDR3 contains 15 residues. V was cut by 4 bases and J by 1 base, with 13 bases left in between. Germline lookup yields CDR1 MGHRA and CDR2 YSYEKL. The chain's CDR3 is CASSLAGPQNTEAFF. CDR3 nucleotide sequence: TGCGCCAGCAGCCTAGCGGGACCCCAGAACACTGAAGCTTTCTTT.

V usage is TRBV4-1 and J usage is TRBJ2-3, with a weak D call TRBD2 (7 bases). From germline, CDR1 is MGHRA and CDR2 YSYEKL. V was trimmed by 8 bases and J by 2 bases, leaving 20 bases between them. The CDR3 loop spans 16 amino acids. The CDR3: CASGKTLAGATDTQYF. The CDR3 DNA reads as TGCGCCAGCGGAAAAACCCTGGCGGGGGCCACAGATACGCAGTATTTT.

The rearrangement links TRBV7-6 to TRBJ2-2; 8 bases align to TRBD1. CDR1 and CDR2 from the germline V gene are SGHVS and FNYEAQ. Germline trimming cut 6 bases from V and 8 bases from J; bases unmatched to any gene: 5. CDR3 length: 13 amino acids. The CDR3 DNA sequence: TGTGCCAGCAGACCGACAGGGGTTGGGGAGCTGTTTTTT. As protein: CASRPTGVGELFF.

CDR3 coding DNA: TGTGCCATCAGATACGGGCAGGGTGGGACCCAGTACTTC. This gives the protein CAIRYGQGGTQYF. The chain recombines TRBV10-3 with TRBJ2-5; maybe TRBD1 (5 bases). Germline loops: CDR1 ENHRY, CDR2 SYGVKD. The CDR3 has 13 amino acids. V lost 6 bases to trimming and J lost 7 bases, with 15 bases between them.

The rearrangement joins TRBV5-1 to TRBJ2-1; D ambiguous. CDR3 size: 12 residues. Per germline, CDR1 SGHRS and CDR2 YFSETQ. V was cut by 1 base and J by 10 bases, with 9 bases left in between. DNA of the CDR3: TGCGCCAGCAGCTTGTTCGCCGGGGAGCAGTTCTTC. Translating it yields CASSLFAGEQFF.

This clonotype came up many times. The chain carries TRBV7-8 and TRBJ2-1; TRBD2 might be the D (5 bases). Trimming removed 2 bases from V and 0 bases from J, with 8 bases in between. CDR1 and CDR2 (germline): SGHVS, FQNEAQ. The CDR3 spans 15 residues. In nucleotides, the CDR3 is TGTGCCAGCAGCTTAAGCCGGGGCTCCTACAATGAGCAGTTCTTC. Residues: CASSLSRGSYNEQFF.

Many counts were recorded for this clonotype. V and J are TRBV2 and TRBJ2-3, with 8 bases identical to TRBD1. Germline V CDR1 and CDR2: SNHLY, FYNNEI. With V trimmed by 7 bases and J by 6 bases, 12 bases remained unmatched. This CDR3 has 15 amino acids. CDR3 region: CASTDFGTGTDTQYF. In nucleotides, the CDR3 is TGTGCCAGCACCGACTTCGGGACAGGTACCGATACGCAGTATTTT. The full variable domain, completed using reference TRBV2 and TRBJ2-3, is EPEVTQTPSHQVTQMGQEVILRCVPISNHLYFYWYRQILGQKVEFLVSFYNNEISEKSEIFDDQFSVERPDGSNFTLKIRSTKLEDSAMYFCASTDFGTGTDTQYFGPGTRLTVL.

The rearrangement links TRBV5-1 to TRBJ2-3, with TRBD2 as a possible D gene (6 bases). CDR3 length: 16 residues. V shed 4 bases and J shed 1 base, with 16 bases lying between them. Looked up from germline, CDR1 is SGHRS and CDR2 is YFSETQ. CDR3 protein: CASSPRGSGGTDTQYF. CDR3 bases: TGCGCCAGCAGCCCTCGGGGTAGCGGCGGCACAGATACGCAGTATTTT.